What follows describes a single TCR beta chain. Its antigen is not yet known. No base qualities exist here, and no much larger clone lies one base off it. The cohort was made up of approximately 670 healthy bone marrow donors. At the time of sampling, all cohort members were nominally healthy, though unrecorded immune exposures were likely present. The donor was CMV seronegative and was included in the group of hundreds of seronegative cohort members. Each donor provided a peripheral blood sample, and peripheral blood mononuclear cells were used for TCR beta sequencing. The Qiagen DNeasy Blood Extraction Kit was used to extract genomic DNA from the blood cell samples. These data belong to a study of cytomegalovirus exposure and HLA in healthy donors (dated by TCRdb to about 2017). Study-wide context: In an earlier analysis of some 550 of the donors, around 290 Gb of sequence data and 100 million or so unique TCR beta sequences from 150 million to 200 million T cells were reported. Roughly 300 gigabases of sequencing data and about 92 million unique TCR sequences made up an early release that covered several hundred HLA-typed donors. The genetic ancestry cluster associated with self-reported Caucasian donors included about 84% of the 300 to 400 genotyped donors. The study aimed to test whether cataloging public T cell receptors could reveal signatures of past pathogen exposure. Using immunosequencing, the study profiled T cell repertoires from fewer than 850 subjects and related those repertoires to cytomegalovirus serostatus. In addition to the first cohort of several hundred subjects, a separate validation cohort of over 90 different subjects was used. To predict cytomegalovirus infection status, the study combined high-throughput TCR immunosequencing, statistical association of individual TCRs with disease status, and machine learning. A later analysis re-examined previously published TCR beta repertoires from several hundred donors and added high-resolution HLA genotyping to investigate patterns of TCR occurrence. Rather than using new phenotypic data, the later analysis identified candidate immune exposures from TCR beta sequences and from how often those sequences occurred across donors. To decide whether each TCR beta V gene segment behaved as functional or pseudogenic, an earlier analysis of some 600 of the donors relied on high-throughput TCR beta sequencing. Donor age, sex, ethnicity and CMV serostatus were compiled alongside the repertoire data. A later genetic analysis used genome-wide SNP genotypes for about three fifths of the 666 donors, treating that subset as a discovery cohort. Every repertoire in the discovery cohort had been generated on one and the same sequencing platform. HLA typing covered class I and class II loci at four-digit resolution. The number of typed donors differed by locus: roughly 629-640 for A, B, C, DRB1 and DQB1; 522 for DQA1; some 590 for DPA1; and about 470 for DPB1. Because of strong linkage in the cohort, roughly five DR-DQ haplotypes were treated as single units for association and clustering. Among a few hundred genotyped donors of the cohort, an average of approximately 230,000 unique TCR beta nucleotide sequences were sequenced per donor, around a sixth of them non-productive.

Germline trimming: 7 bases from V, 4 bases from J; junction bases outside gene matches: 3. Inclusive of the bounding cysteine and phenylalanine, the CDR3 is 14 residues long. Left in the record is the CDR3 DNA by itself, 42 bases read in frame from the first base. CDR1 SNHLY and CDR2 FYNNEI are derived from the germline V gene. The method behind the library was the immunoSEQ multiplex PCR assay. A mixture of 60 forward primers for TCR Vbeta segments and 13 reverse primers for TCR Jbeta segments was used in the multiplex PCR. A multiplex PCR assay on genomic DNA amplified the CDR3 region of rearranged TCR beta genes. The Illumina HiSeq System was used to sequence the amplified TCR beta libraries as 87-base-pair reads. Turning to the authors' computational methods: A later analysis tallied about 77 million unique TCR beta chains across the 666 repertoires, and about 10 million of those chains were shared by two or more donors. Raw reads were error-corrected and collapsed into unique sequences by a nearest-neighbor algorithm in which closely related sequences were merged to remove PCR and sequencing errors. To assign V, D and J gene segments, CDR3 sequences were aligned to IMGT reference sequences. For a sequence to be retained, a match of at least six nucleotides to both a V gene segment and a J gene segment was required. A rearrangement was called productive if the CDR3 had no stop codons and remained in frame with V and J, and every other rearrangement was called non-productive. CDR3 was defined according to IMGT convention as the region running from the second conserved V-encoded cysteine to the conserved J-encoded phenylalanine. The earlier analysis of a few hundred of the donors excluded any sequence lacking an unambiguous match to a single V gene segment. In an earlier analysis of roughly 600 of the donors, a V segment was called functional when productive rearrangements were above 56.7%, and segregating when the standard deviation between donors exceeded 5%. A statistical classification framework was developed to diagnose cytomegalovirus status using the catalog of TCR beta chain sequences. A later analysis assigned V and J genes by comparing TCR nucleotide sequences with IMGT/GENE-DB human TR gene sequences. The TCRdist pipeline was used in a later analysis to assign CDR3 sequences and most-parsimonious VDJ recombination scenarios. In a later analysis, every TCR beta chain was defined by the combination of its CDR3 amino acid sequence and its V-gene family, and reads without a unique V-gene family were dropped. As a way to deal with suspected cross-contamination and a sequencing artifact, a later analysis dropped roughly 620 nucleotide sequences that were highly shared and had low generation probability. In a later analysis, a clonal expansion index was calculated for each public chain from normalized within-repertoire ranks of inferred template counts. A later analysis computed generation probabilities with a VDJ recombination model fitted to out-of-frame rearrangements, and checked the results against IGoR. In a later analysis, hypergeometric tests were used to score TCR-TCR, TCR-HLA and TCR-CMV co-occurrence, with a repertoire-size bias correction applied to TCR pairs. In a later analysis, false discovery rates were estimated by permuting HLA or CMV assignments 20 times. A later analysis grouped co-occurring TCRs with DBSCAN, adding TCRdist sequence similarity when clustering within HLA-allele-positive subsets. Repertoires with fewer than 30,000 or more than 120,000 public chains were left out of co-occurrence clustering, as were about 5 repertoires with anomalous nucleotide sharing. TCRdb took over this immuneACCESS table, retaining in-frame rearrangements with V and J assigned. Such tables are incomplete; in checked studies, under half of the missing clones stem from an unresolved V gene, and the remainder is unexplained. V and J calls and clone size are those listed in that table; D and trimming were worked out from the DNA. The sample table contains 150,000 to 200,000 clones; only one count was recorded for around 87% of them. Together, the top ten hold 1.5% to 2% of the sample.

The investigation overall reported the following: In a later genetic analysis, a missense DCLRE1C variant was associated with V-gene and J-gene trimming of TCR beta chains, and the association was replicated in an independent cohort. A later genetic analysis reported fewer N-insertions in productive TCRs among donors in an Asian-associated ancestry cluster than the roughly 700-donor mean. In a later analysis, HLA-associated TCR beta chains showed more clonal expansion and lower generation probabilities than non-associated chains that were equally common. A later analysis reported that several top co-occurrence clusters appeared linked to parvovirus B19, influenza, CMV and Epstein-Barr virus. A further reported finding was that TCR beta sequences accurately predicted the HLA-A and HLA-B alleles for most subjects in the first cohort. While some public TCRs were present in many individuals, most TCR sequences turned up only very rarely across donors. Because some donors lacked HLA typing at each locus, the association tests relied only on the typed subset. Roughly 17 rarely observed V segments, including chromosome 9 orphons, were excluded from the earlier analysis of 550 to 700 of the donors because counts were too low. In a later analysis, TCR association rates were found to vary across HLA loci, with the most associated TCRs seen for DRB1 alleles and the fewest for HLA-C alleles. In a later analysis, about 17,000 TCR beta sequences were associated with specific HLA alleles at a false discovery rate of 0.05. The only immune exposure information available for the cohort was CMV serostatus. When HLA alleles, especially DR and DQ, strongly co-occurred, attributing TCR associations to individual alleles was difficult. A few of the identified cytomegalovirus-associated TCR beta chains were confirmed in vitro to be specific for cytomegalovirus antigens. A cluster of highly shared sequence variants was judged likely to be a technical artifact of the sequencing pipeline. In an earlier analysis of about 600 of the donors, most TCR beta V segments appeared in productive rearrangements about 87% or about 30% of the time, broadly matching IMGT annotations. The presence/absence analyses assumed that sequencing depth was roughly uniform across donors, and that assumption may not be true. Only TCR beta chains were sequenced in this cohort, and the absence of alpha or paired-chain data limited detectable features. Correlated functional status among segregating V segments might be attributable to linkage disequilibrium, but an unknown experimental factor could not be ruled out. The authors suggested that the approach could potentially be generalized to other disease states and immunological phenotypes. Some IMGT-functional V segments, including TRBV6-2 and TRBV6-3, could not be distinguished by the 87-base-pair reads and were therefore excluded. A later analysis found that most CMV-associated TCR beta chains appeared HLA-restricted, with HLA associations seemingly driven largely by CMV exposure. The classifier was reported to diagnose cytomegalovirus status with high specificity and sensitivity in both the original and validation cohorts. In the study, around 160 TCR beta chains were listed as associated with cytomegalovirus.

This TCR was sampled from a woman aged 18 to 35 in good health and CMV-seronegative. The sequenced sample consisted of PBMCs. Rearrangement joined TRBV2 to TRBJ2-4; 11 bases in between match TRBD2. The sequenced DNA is TGTGCCAGCAAAGGGACTAGCGGAAAAAACATTCAGTACTTC. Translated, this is CASKGTSGKNIQYF.